The 18 T cell receptor beta chains presented below share a single source sample, sequenced in a study of CD8 T cells in ankylosing spondylitis. Whole-study results and caveats: Among TCR beta sequences, a motif of under 10 highly homologous variants appeared characteristic of ankylosing spondylitis blood.

No antigen has been assigned to these receptors. One entry per CDR3 protein results from TCRdb running MiXCR on the 5' RACE reads. The profile covers roughly 490,000 distinct CDR3 sequences, with roughly 5.3% appearing a single time and roughly 3.3% taken by the ten largest. Sequencing was done on a sample of blood, either unsorted or a sorted T cell fraction (not recorded which). Every receptor here comes from a male donor with ankylosing spondylitis.

This clonotype occurred many times. The gene calls are TRBV5-1 and TRBJ2-7; 7 nucleotides agree with TRBD1. Trimming cost V 4 bases and J 3 bases; bases outside gene matches: 7. This CDR3 has 14 amino acids. Germline V gene lookup returns CDR1 SGHRS and CDR2 YFSETQ. DNA of the CDR3: TGCGCCAGCAGCGAAGGGGGCTTCTACTACGAGCAGTACTTC. Translation: CASSEGGFYYEQYF. Full variable domain (missing parts from reference TRBV5-1 and TRBJ2-7): KAGVTQTPRYLIKTRGQQVTLSCSPISGHRSVSWYQQTPGQGLQFLFEYFSETQRNKGNFPGRFSGRQFSNSRSEMNVSTLELGDSALYLCASSEGGFYYEQYFGPGTRLTVT.

This clonotype was observed at least ten times. The chain uses TRBV9 and TRBJ2-3, with 12 nucleotides matching TRBD2. The CDR3 spans 18 residues. The germline CDR1 and CDR2 sequences are SGDLS and YYNGEE. The V gene end was trimmed by 6 bases and the J gene end by 5 bases; junction bases not matched to a gene: 16. The CDR3 loop is CASTPGGLAGGQGDTQYF. In DNA, the CDR3 is TGTGCCAGCACCCCAGGGGGTCTAGCGGGGGGGCAAGGAGATACGCAGTATTTT.

In its sample, this clonotype was seen many times. The genes are TRBV4-3 and TRBJ2-3, with 7 bases aligning to TRBD2. The V segment lost 4 bases and the J segment 2 bases; nucleotides outside the gene matches: 9. Germline assignment: CDR1 LGHNA and CDR2 YSLEER. This CDR3 comprises 16 residues. The CDR3 nucleotides read TGCGCCAGCAGCCCGATGGGAAGCGGGGACACAGATACGCAGTATTTT. It specifies CASSPMGSGDTDTQYF.

In its sample, this clonotype was seen many times. V usage is TRBV10-3 and J usage is TRBJ1-2; D is possibly TRBD1 (5 bases). V lost 7 bases to trimming and J lost 5 bases, with 17 bases between them. This CDR3 has 14 amino acids. The germline gives CDR1 ENHRY, CDR2 SYGVKD. Written as DNA, the CDR3 is TGTGCCATCACCGGGACTGCCGCAGGGTATGGCTACACCTTC. Amino acid sequence: CAITGTAAGYGYTF.

The table lists this clonotype with many counts. This sequence joins TRBV29-1 and TRBJ2-5; tentative D call: TRBD1 (6 bases). Germline values: CDR1 SQVTM, CDR2 ANQGSEA. The CDR3 length is 12 residues. Trimming took 8 bases from V and 4 from J, leaving 14 bases between them. In DNA, the CDR3 is TGCAGCTATGGAACAGGGTTAGAGACCCAGTACTTC. This gives the protein CSYGTGLETQYF. The whole variable domain, remainder taken from reference TRBV29-1 and TRBJ2-5, is SAVISQKPSRDICQRGTSLTIQCQVDSQVTMMFWYRQQPGQSLTLIATANQGSEATYESGFVIDKFPISRPNLTFSTLTVSNMSPEDSSIYLCSYGTGLETQYFGPGTRLLVL.

This clonotype occurred many times. V and J are TRBV4-3 and TRBJ2-5; D is possibly TRBD1 or TRBD2 (6 bases each). V was clipped by 4 bases and J by 4 bases, with 22 bases between them. Germline values: CDR1 LGHNA, CDR2 YSLEER. The CDR3 runs 17 residues. CDR3: CASSPAVSGAGRETQYF. CDR3 in DNA: TGCGCCAGCAGCCCAGCCGTATCAGGGGCGGGAAGAGAGACCCAGTACTTC.

The genes are TRBV20-1 and TRBJ1-1, with D perhaps TRBD1 (5 bases). V gave up 0 bases and J gave up 1 base, with 9 bases separating them. The CDR3 extends over 14 amino acids. Germline CDR1 is DFQATT and CDR2 is SNEGSKA (reference sequence). The CDR3, as DNA: TGCAGTGCTAGAGACAAGGGACCGAACACTGAAGCTTTCTTT. Translation gives CSARDKGPNTEAFF.

This clonotype was detected ten times or more. This chain uses TRBV6-1 with TRBJ2-3; a possible D gene is TRBD2 (5 bases). The CDR3 has 14 residues. V was shortened by 3 bases and J by 7 bases, with 14 bases between the two germline ends. The germline V gene has CDR1 MNHNS and CDR2 SASEGT. The CDR3 nucleotides read TGTGCCAGCAGTGAGGGCGGGTCCTCCAATACGCAGTATTTT. Its translation is CASSEGGSSNTQYF.

This clonotype was seen ten or more times. The chain couples TRBV28 to TRBJ2-5; D not resolved. The V gene's germline CDR1 is MDHEN and CDR2 SYDVKM. The CDR3 is made up of 13 amino acids. V lost 3 bases and J lost 5, with 10 bases in between. CDR3 residues: CASSLAFGETQYF. The DNA for the CDR3 is TGTGCCAGCAGTTTGGCCTTCGGGGAGACCCAGTACTTC.

This clonotype was counted many times. The chain employs TRBV29-1 and TRBJ1-2, with D perhaps matching TRBD1 (5 bases). The CDR3 has 12 residues. The V end was cut by 6 bases, the J end by 2 bases, with 10 bases between. Germline V lookup: CDR1 SQVTM, CDR2 ANQGSEA. The CDR3 coding sequence is TGCAGCGTACTTACAGGAAACTATGGCTACACCTTC. Translated: CSVLTGNYGYTF.

There are many counts of this clonotype. This chain's CDR3 is CASSEGQETDTQYF. The CDR3 DNA is TGTGCCAGCAGTGAAGGACAGGAAACAGATACGCAGTATTTT. The chain employs TRBV6-1 and TRBJ2-3; D may be TRBD1 (6 bases). This CDR3 is 14 amino acids long. Deletions cut 1 base from V and 3 bases from J, with 8 bases between. Germline V gene lookup returns CDR1 MNHNS and CDR2 SASEGT.

This clonotype was seen at least ten times. This chain connects TRBV7-2 to TRBJ2-3; unclear D gene. The V gene's germline CDR1 is SGHTA and CDR2 FQGNSA. The CDR3 is 17 residues long. V was clipped by 0 bases and J by 1 base, with 14 bases between them. CDR3 sequence reads: CASSLARTTDGTDTQYF. CDR3 in DNA: TGTGCCAGCAGCTTAGCCCGGACCACAGATGGCACAGATACGCAGTATTTT.

This chain links TRBV6-2 or TRBV6-3 with TRBJ2-1; TRBD1 matches 10 bases. This CDR3 spans 16 amino acids. V shed 0 bases, J shed 8 bases, and the junction held 7 bases outside the gene matches. CDR1 and CDR2 (germline): MNHEY, SVGEGT. The CDR3 nucleotides read TGTGCCAGCAGTTACTCCGGGACAGGGGTCCCCCATGAGCAGTTCTTC. It codes for CASSYSGTGVPHEQFF.

This clonotype was detected many times. The chain links TRBV6-2 or TRBV6-3 to TRBJ2-2; weak D call: TRBD1 (6 bases). V was pared by 2 bases and J by 6 bases, with 13 bases between. The CDR3 sequence is 15 residues long. Germline-derived CDR1 and CDR2 are MNHEY and SVGEGT. The CDR3 DNA reads TGTGCCAGCAGTTACAATGGATGGGGGCCCGGGGAGCTGTTTTTT. Translation gives CASSYNGWGPGELFF.

This clonotype was detected many times. This chain connects TRBV7-9 to TRBJ2-5; TRBD2 aligns across 7 bases. In germline, CDR1 is SEHNR, CDR2 FQNEAQ (reference sequence). Trimming removed 1 base from V and 4 bases from J; junction bases left unmatched: 9. This CDR3 has 16 residues. The CDR3 sequence: CASSLGGRAFRETQYF. Here the CDR3 DNA reads TGTGCCAGCAGCTTAGGAGGGAGGGCTTTTCGAGAGACCCAGTACTTC.

This clonotype has a handful of counts. DNA of the CDR3: TGTGCCAGCAGTTCCTCCGGGAACTATGGCTACACCTTC. This gives the protein CASSSSGNYGYTF. The chain is built from TRBV28 and TRBJ1-2; D not certain. Germline V gene sequence: CDR1 MDHEN, CDR2 SYDVKM. Trimming took off 4 bases at V and 2 bases at J, with 8 bases between the two ends. This CDR3 region has 13 residues.

This clonotype has ten or more counts. V gene TRBV7-2 combines with J gene TRBJ1-2; TRBD1 agrees at 8 bases. The germline V gene has CDR1 SGHTA and CDR2 FQGNSA. The CDR3 has 14 residues. The trim removed 1 base at V and 8 bases at J, leaving 6 bases unmatched. CDR3 sequence: CASSLVRGLEGYTF. The CDR3 nucleotides are TGTGCCAGCAGCTTAGTCAGGGGGCTCGAGGGCTACACCTTC.

This clonotype has a count of ten or more. The chain couples TRBV4-1 to TRBJ2-1, with D perhaps TRBD1 or TRBD2 (6 bases each). Germline CDR1 reads MGHRA; CDR2 reads YSYEKL. The CDR3 is 17 amino acids. The ends were cut back, 7 bases at V and 0 bases at J, with 19 bases in the middle. CDR3: CASTLGGSGNSYNEQFF. The CDR3 DNA follows: TGCGCCAGCACCTTAGGGGGGAGCGGAAACTCCTACAATGAGCAGTTCTTC.